This is a list of T cell receptor beta chains from one sample in a study of OX40 agonist ivuxolimab in advanced cancers. The repertoire was sequenced with immunoSEQ multiplex PCR; TCRdb's copy has only in-frame clones and lacks some. The table lists tens of thousands of clones, roughly 90% of them singletons. The specimen comprised CD4+ or CD8+ T cells sorted from blood, sampled in a trial of the OX40 agonist ivuxolimab. Receptors originate from an adult with an advanced solid tumor such as melanoma, head and neck, liver or kidney cancer. CDR3s leave out the opening cysteine and the closing phenylalanine or tryptophan. The order of the fields is J gene, CDR3 length, V gene, CDR3 protein.

TRBJ1-2,12,TRBV7-3,ASSPDGRNYGYT
TRBJ2-3,14,TRBV19,ASSIAGSGGRDTQY
TRBJ2-1,15,TRBV19,ASSIDLVAGTRNEQF
TRBJ2-5,9,TRBV29-1,SKTEKETQY
TRBJ1-1,10,TRBV28,ASTLEGGKAF
TRBJ2-5,13,TRBV7-3,ASSPQGGRGETQY
TRBJ1-1,12,TRBV7-2,ASSENRGRTEAF
TRBJ1-1,12,TRBV4-1,ASSPSRGGTEAF
TRBJ2-3,13,TRBV5-4,ASRIAGYGTDTQY
TRBJ2-1,13,TRBV14,ASSPIRQGNNEQF
TRBJ1-3,13,TRBV7-2,ASSLVDSHGNTIY
TRBJ1-5,12,TRBV11-2,ASSPGTHNQPQH
TRBJ2-5,11,TRBV29-1,SVEPLGLETQY
TRBJ2-3,14,TRBV9,ASSVDGQGRTDTQY
TRBJ2-1,12,TRBV10-1,ASSRWPEDNEQF
TRBJ2-1,12,TRBV4-1,ASSQREGGNEQF
TRBJ2-5,16,TRBV29-1,SVEGGQGAVMGQETQY
TRBJ2-1,14,TRBV28,ASSDRTGNVRSEQF
TRBJ2-1,10,TRBV27,ASSLRRDEQF
TRBJ1-1,13,TRBV5-1,ASSMDALQHTEAF
TRBJ2-3,12,TRBV2,ASSQQGATDTQY
TRBJ2-1,12,TRBV11-3,ASSEGGSRSEQF
TRBJ2-2,14,TRBV5-4,ASSRGQGANTGELF
TRBJ1-2,13,TRBV19,ASSPLQGTNYGYT
TRBJ2-1,11,TRBV18,ASSPGTYNEQF
TRBJ1-2,16,TRBV2,ASTLTLHGPGQGYGYT
TRBJ1-2,11,TRBV7-2,ASSQLGYYGYT
TRBJ2-1,11,TRBV7-3,ASSLNRANEQF
TRBJ2-7,12,TRBV6-5,ASSFTVGPYEQY
TRBJ1-5,14,TRBV19,ASSNPPGLTNQPQH
TRBJ2-1,16,TRBV7-3,ASSPLGGAGSSYNEQF
TRBJ2-7,12,TRBV29-1,SVETPQRRGEQY
TRBJ1-2,13,TRBV28,ASSLVKAGDYGYT
TRBJ2-5,12,TRBV10-2,ASSWQGARETQY
TRBJ1-3,13,TRBV18,ASSPGQGSGNTIY
TRBJ2-7,12,TRBV10-1,ASLRAGGIDEQY
TRBJ1-2,10,TRBV28,ASSGVNYGYT
TRBJ1-2,12,TRBV29-1,STTSLDSGYGYT
TRBJ2-1,13,TRBV2,ASSEVAGGYNEQF
TRBJ1-1,13,TRBV28,ASSATGTFHTEAF
TRBJ1-4,12,TRBV5-1,ASSFEVTNEKLF
TRBJ1-5,12,TRBV9,ASSVGAGHQPQH
TRBJ2-7,9,TRBV30,AWMIGREQY
TRBJ1-4,18,TRBV4-1,ASSQIRDRALPPGNEKLF
TRBJ1-3,13,TRBV6-5,ASSLSTSPGNTIY
TRBJ1-6,14,TRBV19,ASSISGTGINSPLH
TRBJ1-2,12,TRBV9,ASSVLGTGEGYT
TRBJ1-3,13,TRBV4-3,ASSRERSSGNTIY
TRBJ2-7,12,TRBV18,ASSPHGDSYEQY
TRBJ1-2,12,TRBV10-3,AISEKGQSYGYT
TRBJ2-7,8,TRBV7-8,ASSNYEQY
TRBJ2-3,11,TRBV18,ASSPMSGDTQY
TRBJ2-5,11,TRBV7-6,ASSSTDQETQY
TRBJ1-1,11,TRBV19,ASSIGMDTEAF